The 2 T cell receptor beta chains given below trace back to one sample, sequenced in a study of shared clonotypes between healthy human individuals. The data were produced by immunoSEQ multiplex PCR, yet TCRdb's version contains in-frame clones alone and is incomplete. The sample contains some 1,600,000 clones, approximately 98% of which appear only once. The sequenced material came from naive CD4+ T cells sorted from blood. Regarding subset: CD45RA+ positively selected. These receptors all stem from a man aged 30 to 39 in good health.

This chain connects TRBV6-6 to TRBJ2-7, with D tentatively TRBD2 (5 bases). CDR3 length equals 14 residues. V gave up 2 bases and J gave up 3 bases, with 11 bases separating them. Per the germline V gene, CDR1 is MNHNY and CDR2 is SVGAGI (reference sequence). Written as DNA, the CDR3 is TGTGCCAGCAGTTACCCGGGAATCGGCTACGAGCAGTACTTC. It encodes CASSYPGIGYEQYF.

With respect to this clone: In the same sample, other DNA sequences code for this CDR3. The chain recombines TRBV5-1 with TRBJ2-3; D may be TRBD2 (6 bases). The germline V and J ends were trimmed by 0 bases and 0 bases, with 11 bases remaining between them. This CDR3 is 16 amino acids long. Per germline, CDR1 SGHRS and CDR2 YFSETQ. DNA of the CDR3: TGCGCCAGCAGCTTGGGCTCCGGGGGAAGCACAGATACGCAGTATTTT. Its translation: CASSLGSGGSTDTQYF.